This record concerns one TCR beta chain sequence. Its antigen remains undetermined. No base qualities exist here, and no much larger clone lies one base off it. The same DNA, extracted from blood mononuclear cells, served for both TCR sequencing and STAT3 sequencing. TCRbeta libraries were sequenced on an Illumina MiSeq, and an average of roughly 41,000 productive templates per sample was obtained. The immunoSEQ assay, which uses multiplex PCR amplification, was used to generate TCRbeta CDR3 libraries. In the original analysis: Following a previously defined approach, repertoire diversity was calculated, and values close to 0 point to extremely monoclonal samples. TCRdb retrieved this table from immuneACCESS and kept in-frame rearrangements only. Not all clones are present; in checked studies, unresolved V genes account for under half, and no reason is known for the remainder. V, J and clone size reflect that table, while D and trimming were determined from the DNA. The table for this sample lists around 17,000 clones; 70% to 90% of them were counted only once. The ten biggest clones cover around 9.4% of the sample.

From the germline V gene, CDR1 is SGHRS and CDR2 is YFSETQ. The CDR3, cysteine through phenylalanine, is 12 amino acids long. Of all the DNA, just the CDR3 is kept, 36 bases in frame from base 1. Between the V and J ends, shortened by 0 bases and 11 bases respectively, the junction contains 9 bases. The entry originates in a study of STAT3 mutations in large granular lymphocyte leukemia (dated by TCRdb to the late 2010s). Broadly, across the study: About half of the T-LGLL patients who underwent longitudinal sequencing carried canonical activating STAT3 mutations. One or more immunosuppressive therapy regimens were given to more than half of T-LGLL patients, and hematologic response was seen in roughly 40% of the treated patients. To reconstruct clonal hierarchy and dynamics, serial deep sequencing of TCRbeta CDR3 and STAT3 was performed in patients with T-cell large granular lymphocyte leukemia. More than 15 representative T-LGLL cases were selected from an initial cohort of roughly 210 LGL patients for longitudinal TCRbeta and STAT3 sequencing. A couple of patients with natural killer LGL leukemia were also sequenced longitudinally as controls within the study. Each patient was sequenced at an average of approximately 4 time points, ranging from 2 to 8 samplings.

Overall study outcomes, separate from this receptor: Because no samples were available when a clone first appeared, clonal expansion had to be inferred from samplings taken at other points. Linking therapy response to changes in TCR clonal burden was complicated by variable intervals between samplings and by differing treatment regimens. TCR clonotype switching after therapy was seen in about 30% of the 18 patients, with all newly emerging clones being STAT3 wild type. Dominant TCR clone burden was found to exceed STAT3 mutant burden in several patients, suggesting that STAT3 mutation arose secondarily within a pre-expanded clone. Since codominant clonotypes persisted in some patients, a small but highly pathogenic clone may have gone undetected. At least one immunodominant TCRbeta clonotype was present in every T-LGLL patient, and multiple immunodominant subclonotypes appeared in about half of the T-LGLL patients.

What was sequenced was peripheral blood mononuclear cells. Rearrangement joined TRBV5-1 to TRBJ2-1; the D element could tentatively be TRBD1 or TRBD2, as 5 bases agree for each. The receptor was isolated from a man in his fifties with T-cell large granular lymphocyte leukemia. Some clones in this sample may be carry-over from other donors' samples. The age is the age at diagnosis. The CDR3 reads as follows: CASSLGRGKQFF. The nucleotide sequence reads TGCGCCAGCAGCTTGGGCCGGGGCAAGCAGTTCTTC.